These 6 T cell receptor beta chains were sequenced from one sample in a study of shared clonotypes between healthy human individuals. Assay: immunoSEQ multiplex PCR; the TCRdb copy retains only in-frame clones and omits some. The sample gives some 2,000,000 clones, roughly 96% of which show up once; about 0.13% is in the top ten. Material: naive CD4+ T cells sorted from blood. The subset here: CD45RA+ positively selected. These receptor sequences come from a man younger than 30 in good health.

The chain is built from TRBV29-1 and TRBJ1-6, with 7 bases matching TRBD1. The germline gives CDR1 SQVTM, CDR2 ANQGSEA. The CDR3 has 12 residues. J lost 8 bases, V lost 4 bases, and 2 bases had no gene match. This CDR3 reads CSVGQGDSPLHF. The CDR3 DNA sequence: TGCAGCGTTGGGCAGGGGGATTCACCCCTCCACTTT.

This chain connects TRBV2 to TRBJ2-1; 16 bases match TRBD2. Per germline, CDR1 SNHLY and CDR2 FYNNEI. J lost 6 bases, V lost 8 bases, and 10 bases had no gene match. The CDR3 runs to 17 residues. CDR3 in DNA: TGTGCCAGCTCCGGGACTAGCGGGGGGGCTGGTCGCAATGAGCAGTTCTTC. Its translation is CASSGTSGGAGRNEQFF.

The gene calls are TRBV18 and TRBJ1-3, with D maybe TRBD1 (5 bases). Between the trimmed V and J ends, which lost 3 bases and 0 bases, there was a span of 9 bases. The CDR3 loop spans 15 amino acids. Germline V gene lookup returns CDR1 KGHSH and CDR2 LQKENI. This CDR3 reads CASSPGHPSGNTIYF. CDR3 DNA sequence: TGTGCCAGCTCACCGGGGCACCCCTCTGGAAACACCATATATTTT.

The DNA for the CDR3 is TGTGCCAGCAGTACACCTAGCGGGAGGGCCGACCAAGAGACCCAGTACTTC. Translation gives CASSTPSGRADQETQYF. The chain employs TRBV25-1 and TRBJ2-5; 12 bases are shared with TRBD2. Germline-derived CDR1 and CDR2 are MGHDK and SYGVNS. The J segment lost 0 bases and the V segment lost 5 bases, leaving 7 bases of the junction unmatched. This CDR3 comprises 17 residues.

V usage is TRBV6-5 and J usage is TRBJ2-3; 7 bases agree with TRBD2. CDR3 size: 15 residues. J lost 0 bases, V lost 7 bases, and 7 bases had no gene match. CDR1 and CDR2 (germline): MNHEY, SVGAGI. The CDR3 region has the DNA TGTGCCAGCATTCCTACTAGCGCCAGCACAGATACGCAGTATTTT. Translating gives CASIPTSASTDTQYF.

V usage is TRBV5-1 and J usage is TRBJ1-2, with D possibly matching TRBD1 (5 bases). The V gene lost 7 bases and the J gene lost 0 bases, with 13 bases spanning the gap. CDR3 length: 14 residues. Germline loops: CDR1 SGHRS, CDR2 YFSETQ. The CDR3 nucleotides read TGCGCCAGCCGCCGGGGCGAAACTAACTATGGCTACACCTTC. Protein sequence: CASRRGETNYGYTF. Filled out from reference TRBV5-1 and TRBJ1-2, the complete variable domain reads KAGVTQTPRYLIKTRGQQVTLSCSPISGHRSVSWYQQTPGQGLQFLFEYFSETQRNKGNFPGRFSGRQFSNSRSEMNVSTLELGDSALYLCASRRGETNYGYTFGSGTRLTVV.